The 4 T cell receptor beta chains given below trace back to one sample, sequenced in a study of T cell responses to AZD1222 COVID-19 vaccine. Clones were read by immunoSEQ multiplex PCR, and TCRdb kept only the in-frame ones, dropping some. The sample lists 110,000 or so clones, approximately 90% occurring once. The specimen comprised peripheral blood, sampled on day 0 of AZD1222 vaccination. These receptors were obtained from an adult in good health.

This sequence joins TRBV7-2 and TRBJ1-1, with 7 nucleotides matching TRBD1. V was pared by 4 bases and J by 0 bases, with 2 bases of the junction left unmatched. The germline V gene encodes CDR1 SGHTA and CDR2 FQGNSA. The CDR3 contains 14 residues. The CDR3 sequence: CASSSGQVNTEAFF. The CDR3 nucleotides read TGTGCCAGCAGCTCAGGACAGGTGAACACTGAAGCTTTCTTT.

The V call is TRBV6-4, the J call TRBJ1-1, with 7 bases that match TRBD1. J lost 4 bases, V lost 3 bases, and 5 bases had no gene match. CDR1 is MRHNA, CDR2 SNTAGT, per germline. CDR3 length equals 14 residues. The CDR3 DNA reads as TGTGCCAGCAGTGAGACAGGGCGGGCCACTGAAGCTTTCTTT. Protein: CASSETGRATEAFF.

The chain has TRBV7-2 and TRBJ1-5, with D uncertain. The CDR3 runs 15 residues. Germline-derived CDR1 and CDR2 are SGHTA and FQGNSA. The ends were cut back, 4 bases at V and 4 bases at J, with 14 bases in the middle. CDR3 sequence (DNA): TGTGCCAGCAGCTATAACTCGGGTGCGAATCAGCCCCAGCATTTT. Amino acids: CASSYNSGANQPQHF. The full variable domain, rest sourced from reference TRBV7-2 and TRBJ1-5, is GAGVSQSPSNKVTEKGKDVELRCDPISGHTALYWYRQSLGQGLEFLIYFQGNSAPDKSGLPSDRFSAERTGGSVSTLTIQRTQQEDSAVYLCASSYNSGANQPQHFGDGTRLSIL.

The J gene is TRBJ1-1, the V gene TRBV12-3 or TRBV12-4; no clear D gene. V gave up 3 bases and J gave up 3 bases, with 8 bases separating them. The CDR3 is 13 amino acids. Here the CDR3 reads CASSFFSYTEAFF. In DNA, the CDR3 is TGTGCCAGCAGTTTTTTTTCCTACACTGAAGCTTTCTTT.